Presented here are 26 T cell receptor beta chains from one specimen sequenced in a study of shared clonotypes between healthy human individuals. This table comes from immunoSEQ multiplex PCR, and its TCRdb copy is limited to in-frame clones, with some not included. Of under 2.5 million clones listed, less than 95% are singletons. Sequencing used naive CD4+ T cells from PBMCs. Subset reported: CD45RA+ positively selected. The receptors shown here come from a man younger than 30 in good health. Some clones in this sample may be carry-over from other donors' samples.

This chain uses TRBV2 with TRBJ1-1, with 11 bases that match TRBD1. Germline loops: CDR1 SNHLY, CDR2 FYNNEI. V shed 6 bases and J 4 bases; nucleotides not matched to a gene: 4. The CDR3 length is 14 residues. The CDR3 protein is CASRTGTGGTEAFF. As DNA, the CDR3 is TGTGCCAGCAGAACCGGGACAGGGGGCACTGAAGCTTTCTTT.

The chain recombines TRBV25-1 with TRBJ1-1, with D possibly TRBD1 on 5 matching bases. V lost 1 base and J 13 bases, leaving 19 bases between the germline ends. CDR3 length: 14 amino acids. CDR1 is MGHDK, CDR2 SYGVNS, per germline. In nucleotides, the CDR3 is TGTGCCAGCAGTGAATGGGGGGGGGAGCCTAAAGGTTTCTTT. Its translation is CASSEWGGEPKGFF.

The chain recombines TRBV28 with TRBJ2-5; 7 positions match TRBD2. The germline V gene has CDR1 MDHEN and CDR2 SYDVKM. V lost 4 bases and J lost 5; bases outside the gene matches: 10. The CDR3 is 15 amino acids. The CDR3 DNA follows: TGTGCCAGCAGTTCGGCCGGGACTATGGGGGAGACCCAGTACTTC. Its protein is CASSSAGTMGETQYF. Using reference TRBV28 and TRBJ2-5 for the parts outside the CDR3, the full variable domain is DVKVTQSSRYLVKRTGEKVFLECVQDMDHENMFWYRQDPGLGLRLIYFSYDVKMKEKGDIPEGYSVSREKKERFSLILESASTNQTSMYLCASSSAGTMGETQYFGPGTRLLVL.

The CDR3 region is CASVWDRGSGRNEKLFF. CDR3 bases: TGTGCCAGCGTGTGGGACAGGGGGTCGGGACGTAATGAAAAACTGTTTTTT. The chain has TRBV2 and TRBJ1-4; 11 bases fit TRBD1. The germline gives CDR1 SNHLY, CDR2 FYNNEI. V dropped 8 bases and J dropped 4; count of bases not matched to a gene: 12. This CDR3 contains 17 residues.

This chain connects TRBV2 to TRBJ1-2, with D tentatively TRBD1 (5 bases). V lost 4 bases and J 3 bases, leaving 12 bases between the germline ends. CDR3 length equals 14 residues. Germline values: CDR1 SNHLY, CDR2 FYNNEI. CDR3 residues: CASSAGRADYGYTF. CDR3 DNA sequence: TGTGCCAGCAGTGCTGGCAGGGCGGACTATGGCTACACCTTC.

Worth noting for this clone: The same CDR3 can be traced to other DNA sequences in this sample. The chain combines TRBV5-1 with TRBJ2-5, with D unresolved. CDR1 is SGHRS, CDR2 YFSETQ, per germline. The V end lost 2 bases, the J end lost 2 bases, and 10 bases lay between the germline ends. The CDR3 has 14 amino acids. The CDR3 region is CASSFGQLQETQYF. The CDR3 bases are TGCGCCAGCAGCTTTGGTCAGTTACAAGAGACCCAGTACTTC.

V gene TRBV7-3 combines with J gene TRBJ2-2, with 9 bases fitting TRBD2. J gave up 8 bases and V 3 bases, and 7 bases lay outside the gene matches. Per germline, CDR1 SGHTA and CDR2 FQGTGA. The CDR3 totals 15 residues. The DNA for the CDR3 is TGTGCCAGCAGCTTGTCTAGCGGGACTTGGGGGGAGCTGTTTTTT. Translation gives CASSLSSGTWGELFF.

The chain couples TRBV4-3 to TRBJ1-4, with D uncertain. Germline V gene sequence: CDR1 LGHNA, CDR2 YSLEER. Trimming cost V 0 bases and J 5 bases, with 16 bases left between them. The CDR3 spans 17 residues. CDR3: CASSQDEAAARNEKLFF. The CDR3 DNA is TGCGCCAGCAGCCAAGATGAGGCGGCAGCGAGAAATGAAAAACTGTTTTTT.

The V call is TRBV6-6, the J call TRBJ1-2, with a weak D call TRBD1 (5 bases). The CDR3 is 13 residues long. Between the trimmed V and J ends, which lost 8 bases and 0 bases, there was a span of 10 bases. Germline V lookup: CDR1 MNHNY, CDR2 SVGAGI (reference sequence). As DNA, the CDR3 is TGTGCCAGCGGCCGGGGCTCTAACTATGGCTACACCTTC. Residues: CASGRGSNYGYTF.

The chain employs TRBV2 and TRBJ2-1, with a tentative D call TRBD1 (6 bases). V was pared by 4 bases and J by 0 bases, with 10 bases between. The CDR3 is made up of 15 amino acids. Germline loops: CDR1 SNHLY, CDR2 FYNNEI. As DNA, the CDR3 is TGTGCCAGCAGTGCGGACAGCAGCTCCTACAATGAGCAGTTCTTC. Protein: CASSADSSSYNEQFF.

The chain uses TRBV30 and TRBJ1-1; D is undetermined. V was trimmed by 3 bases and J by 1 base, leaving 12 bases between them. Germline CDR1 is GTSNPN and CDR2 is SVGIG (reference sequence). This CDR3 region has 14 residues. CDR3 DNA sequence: TGTGCCTGGAGCTTTGGCAGGAGGAACACTGAAGCTTTCTTT. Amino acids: CAWSFGRRNTEAFF.

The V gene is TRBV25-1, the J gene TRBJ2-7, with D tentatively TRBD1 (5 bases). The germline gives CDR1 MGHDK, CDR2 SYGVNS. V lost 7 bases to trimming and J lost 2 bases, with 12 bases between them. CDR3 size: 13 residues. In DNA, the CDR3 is TGTGCCAGCACCCCTCAGGGTGCCTACGAGCAGTACTTC. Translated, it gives CASTPQGAYEQYF.

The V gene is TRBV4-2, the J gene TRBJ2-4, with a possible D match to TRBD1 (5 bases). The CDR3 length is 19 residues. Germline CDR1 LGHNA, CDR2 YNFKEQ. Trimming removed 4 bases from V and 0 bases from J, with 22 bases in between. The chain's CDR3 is CASSPTADDRLLAKNIQYF. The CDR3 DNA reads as TGTGCCAGCAGCCCCACGGCCGATGACAGACTGTTAGCCAAAAACATTCAGTACTTC.

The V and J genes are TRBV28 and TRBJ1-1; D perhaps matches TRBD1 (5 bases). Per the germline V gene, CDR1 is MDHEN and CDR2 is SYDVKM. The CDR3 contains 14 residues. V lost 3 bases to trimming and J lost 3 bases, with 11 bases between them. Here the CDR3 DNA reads TGTGCCAGCAGTTTCAGGGTTGATGACACTGAAGCTTTCTTT. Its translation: CASSFRVDDTEAFF.

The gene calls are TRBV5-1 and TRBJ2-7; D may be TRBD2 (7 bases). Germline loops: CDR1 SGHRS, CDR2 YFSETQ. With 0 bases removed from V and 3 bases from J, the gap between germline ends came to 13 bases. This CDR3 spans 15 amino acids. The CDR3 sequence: CASSLAGGHFYEQYF. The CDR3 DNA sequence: TGCGCCAGCAGCTTGGCCGGGGGGCATTTCTACGAGCAGTACTTC. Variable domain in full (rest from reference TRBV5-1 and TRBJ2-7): KAGVTQTPRYLIKTRGQQVTLSCSPISGHRSVSWYQQTPGQGLQFLFEYFSETQRNKGNFPGRFSGRQFSNSRSEMNVSTLELGDSALYLCASSLAGGHFYEQYFGPGTRLTVT.

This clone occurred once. The chain's CDR3 is CAIRQGIGSGNTIYF. CDR3 bases: TGTGCCATCAGACAGGGAATCGGCTCTGGAAACACCATATATTTT. The chain uses TRBV10-3 and TRBJ1-3; D possibly corresponds to TRBD1 (6 bases). The CDR3 is 15 amino acids. The V gene lost 6 bases and the J gene lost 0 bases, with 12 bases spanning the gap. The germline gives CDR1 ENHRY, CDR2 SYGVKD.

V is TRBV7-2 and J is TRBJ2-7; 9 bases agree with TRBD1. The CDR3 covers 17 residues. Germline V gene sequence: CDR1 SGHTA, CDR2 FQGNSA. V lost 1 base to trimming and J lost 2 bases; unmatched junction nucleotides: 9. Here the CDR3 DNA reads TGTGCCAGCAGCTTAGTCCGGTGGGGGGACAGGGCCTACGAGCAGTACTTC. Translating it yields CASSLVRWGDRAYEQYF. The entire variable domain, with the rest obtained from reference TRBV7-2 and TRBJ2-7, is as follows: GAGVSQSPSNKVTEKGKDVELRCDPISGHTALYWYRQSLGQGLEFLIYFQGNSAPDKSGLPSDRFSAERTGGSVSTLTIQRTQQEDSAVYLCASSLVRWGDRAYEQYFGPGTRLTVT.

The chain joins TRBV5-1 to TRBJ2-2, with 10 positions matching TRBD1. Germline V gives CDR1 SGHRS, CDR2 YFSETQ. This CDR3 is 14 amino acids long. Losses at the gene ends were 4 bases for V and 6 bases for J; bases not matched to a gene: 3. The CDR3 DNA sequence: TGCGCCAGCAGCCCTGGGACAGGGGCCGGGGAGCTGTTTTTT. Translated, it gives CASSPGTGAGELFF.

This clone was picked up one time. The CDR3 DNA follows: TGTGCCAGCAGTTTACTTTCTTGGGGAGCTTGGGAAAAACTGTTTTTT. It is translated as CASSLLSWGAWEKLFF. The gene calls are TRBV27 and TRBJ1-4; no clear D gene. Germline CDR1 reads MNHEY; CDR2 reads SMNVEV (reference sequence). The ends were cut back, 2 bases at V and 8 bases at J, with 18 bases in the middle. The CDR3 has 16 amino acids.

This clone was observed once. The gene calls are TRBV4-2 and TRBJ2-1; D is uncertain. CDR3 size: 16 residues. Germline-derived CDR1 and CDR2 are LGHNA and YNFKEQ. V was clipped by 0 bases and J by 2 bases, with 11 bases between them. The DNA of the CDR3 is TGTGCCAGCAGCCAAGACCCAGCGAGACCCTACAATGAGCAGTTCTTC. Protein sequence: CASSQDPARPYNEQFF.

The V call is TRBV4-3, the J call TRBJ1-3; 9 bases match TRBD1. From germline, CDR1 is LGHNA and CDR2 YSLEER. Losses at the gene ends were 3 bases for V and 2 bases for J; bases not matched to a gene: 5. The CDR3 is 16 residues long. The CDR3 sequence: CASSQARTGAGNTIYF. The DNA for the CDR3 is TGCGCCAGCAGCCAGGCTCGGACAGGGGCTGGAAACACCATATATTTT.

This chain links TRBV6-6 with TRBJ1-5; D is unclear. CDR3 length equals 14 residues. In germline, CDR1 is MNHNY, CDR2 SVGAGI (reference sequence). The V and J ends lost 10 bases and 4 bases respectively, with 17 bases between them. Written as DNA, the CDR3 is TGTGCCACCAATCTTGAACCCCTAAATCAGCCCCAGCATTTT. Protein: CATNLEPLNQPQHF.

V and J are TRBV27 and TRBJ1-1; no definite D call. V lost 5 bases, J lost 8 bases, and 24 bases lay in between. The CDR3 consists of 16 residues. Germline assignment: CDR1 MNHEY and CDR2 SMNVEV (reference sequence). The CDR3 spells CASSPQVRTLSLEAFF. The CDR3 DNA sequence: TGTGCCAGCAGTCCTCAAGTCCGGACGCTTTCCTTAGAAGCTTTCTTT.

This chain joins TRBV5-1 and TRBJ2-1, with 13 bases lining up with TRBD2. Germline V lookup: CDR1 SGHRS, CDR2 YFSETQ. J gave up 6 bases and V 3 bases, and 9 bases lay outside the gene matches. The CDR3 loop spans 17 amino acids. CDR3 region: CASSSRLAGGFVNEQFF. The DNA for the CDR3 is TGCGCCAGCAGCTCGCGACTAGCGGGAGGTTTTGTCAATGAGCAGTTCTTC.

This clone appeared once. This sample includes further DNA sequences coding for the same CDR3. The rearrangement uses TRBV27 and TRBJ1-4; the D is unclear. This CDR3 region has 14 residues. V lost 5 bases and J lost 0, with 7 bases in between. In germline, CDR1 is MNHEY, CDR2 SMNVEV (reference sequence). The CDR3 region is CASSVTATNEKLFF. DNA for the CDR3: TGTGCCAGCAGTGTCACTGCAACTAATGAAAAACTGTTTTTT. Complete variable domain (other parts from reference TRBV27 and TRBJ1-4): EAQVTQNPRYLITVTGKKLTVTCSQNMNHEYMSWYRQDPGLGLRQIYYSMNVEVTDKGDVPEGYKVSRKEKRNFPLILESPSPNQTSLYFCASSVTATNEKLFFGSGTQLSVL.

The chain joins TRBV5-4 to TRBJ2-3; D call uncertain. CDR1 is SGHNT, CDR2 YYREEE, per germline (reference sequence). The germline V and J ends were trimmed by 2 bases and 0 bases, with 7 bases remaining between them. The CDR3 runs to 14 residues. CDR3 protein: CASSLQPSTDTQYF. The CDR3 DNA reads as TGTGCCAGCAGCTTACAACCTAGCACAGATACGCAGTATTTT.